The clone carrying this TCR beta chain was seen once. Germline V lookup: CDR1 SGHRS, CDR2 YFSETQ. With 2 bases clipped from V and 3 bases from J, the junction kept 8 bases outside the gene matches. There are 16 residues in the CDR3. In the original processing: For nucleated cells, counts were estimated from reference gene primer amplification. Profiled with immunoSEQ multiplex PCR; TCRdb holds only in-frame clones, not every one. V, J and clone size are those of that table, while D and trimming were read from the DNA. The sample has roughly 100,000 clones; 84% are singletons. This sample was taken from a study of blood T cell repertoires in COVID-19. Study-wide context: Both acute and convalescent COVID-19 samples were obtained from the United States, Italy and Spain. In each case, the material was cDNA or gDNA derived from T cells, B-cell-depleted T cells, or PBMCs.

The source is a man in his 70s with active or convalescent COVID-19. The specimen was peripheral blood. The V call is TRBV5-1, the J call TRBJ2-3; TRBD1 matches at 8 bases. CDR3 residues: CASSFGQGPATDTQYF. The DNA for the CDR3 is TGCGCCAGCAGCTTCGGACAGGGCCCTGCGACAGATACGCAGTATTTT.